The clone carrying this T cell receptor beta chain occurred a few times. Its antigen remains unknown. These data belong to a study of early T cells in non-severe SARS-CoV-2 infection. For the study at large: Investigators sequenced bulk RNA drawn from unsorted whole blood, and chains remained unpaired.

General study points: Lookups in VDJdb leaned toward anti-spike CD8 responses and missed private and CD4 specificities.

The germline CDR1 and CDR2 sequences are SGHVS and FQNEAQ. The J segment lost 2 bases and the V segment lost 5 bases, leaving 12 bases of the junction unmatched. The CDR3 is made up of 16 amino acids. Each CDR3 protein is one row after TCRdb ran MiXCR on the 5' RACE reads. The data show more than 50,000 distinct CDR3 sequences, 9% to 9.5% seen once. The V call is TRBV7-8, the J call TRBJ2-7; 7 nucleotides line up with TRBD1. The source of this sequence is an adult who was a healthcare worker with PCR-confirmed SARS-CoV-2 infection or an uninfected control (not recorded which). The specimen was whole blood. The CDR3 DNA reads TGTGCCAGCAGCATCGACCCGACAGGGTTTGCCTACGAGCAGTACTTC. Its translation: CASSIDPTGFAYEQYF. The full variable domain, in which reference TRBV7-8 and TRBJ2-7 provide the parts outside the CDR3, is GAGVSQSPRYKVAKRGQDVALRCDPISGHVSLFWYQQALGQGPEFLTYFQNEAQLDKSGLPSDRFFAERPEGSVSTLKIQRTQQEDSAVYLCASSIDPTGFAYEQYFGPGTRLTVT.